This record looks at one TCR beta chain sequence and its context. The data originate from a study of lung T cells in sarcoidosis with Löfgren's syndrome. At the level of the study: CD4+ T cells build up in sarcoidosis bronchoalveolar lavage fluid. Analyses focused on Löfgren's syndrome patients.

V was trimmed by 3 bases and J by 4 bases, leaving 6 bases between them. Germline CDR1 SGHAT, CDR2 FQNNGV. This CDR3 is 13 amino acids long. TCRdb itself ran the reads through MiXCR, one entry per CDR3 protein. The sample has 6,500 to 9,000 distinct CDR3 sequences, roughly 20% seen once. V and J are TRBV11-2 and TRBJ2-2; D uncertain. The sequence was obtained from a human donor with sarcoidosis (Löfgren's syndrome or another form), or a control subject (not recorded which). Sequenced sample: CD4+ T cells from bronchoalveolar lavage fluid. The CDR3 DNA reads TGTGCCAGCAGCTTGGAAATCACCGGGGAGCTGTTTTTT. It codes for CASSLEITGELFF.